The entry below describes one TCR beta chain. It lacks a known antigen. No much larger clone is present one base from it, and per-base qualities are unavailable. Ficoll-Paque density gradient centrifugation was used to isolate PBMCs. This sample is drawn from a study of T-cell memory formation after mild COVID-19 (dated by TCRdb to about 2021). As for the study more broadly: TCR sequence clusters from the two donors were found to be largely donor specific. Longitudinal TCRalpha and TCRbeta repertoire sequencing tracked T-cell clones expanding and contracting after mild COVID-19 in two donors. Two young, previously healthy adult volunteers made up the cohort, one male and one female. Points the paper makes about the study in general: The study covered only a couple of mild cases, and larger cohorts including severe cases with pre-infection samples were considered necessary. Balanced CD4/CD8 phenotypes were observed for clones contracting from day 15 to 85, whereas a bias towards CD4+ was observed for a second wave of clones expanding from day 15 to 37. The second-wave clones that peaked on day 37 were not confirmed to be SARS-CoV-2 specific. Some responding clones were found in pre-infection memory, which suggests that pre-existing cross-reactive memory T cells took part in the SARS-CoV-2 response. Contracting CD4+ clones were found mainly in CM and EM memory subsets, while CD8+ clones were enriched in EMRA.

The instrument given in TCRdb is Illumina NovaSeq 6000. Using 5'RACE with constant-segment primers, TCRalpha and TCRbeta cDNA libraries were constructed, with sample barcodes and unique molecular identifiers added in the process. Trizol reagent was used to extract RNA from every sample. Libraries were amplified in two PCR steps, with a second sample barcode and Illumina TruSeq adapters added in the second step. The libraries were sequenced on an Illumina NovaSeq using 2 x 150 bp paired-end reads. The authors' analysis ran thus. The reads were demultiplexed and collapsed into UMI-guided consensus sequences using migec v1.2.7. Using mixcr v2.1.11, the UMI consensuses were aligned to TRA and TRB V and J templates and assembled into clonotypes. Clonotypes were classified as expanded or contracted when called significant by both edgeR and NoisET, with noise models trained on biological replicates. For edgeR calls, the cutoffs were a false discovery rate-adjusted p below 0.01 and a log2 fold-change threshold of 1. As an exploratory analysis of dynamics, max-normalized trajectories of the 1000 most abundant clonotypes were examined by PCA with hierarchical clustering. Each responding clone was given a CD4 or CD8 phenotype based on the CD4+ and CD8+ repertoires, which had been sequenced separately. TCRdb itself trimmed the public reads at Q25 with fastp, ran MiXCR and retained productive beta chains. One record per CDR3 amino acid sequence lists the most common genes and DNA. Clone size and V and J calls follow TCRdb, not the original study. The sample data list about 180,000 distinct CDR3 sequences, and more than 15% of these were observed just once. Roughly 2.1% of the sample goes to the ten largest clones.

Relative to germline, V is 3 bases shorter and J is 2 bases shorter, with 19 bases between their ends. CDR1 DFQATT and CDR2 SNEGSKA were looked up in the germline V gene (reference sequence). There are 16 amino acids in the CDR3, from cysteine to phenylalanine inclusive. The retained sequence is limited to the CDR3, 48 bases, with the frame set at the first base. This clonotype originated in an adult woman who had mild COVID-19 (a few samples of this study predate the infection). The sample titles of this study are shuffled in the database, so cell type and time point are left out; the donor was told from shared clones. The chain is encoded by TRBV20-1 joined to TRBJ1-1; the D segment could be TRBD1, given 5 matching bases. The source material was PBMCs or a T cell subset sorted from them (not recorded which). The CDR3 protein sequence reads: CSARPPSGAANTEAFF. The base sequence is TGCAGTGCTAGGCCCCCCTCTGGGGCAGCTAACACTGAAGCTTTCTTT.